The T cell receptor (beta chain) described here comes from a study of somatic mutations in cytotoxic T cells in rheumatoid arthritis (dated by TCRdb to 2016 to 2017). In terms of the full investigation: Sorted V beta1+ cells also underwent TCRB sequencing, and some V beta antibody-stained T-cell populations were flow-sorted at nearly 100% purity on a FACSAria II or Sony SH800. In newly diagnosed rheumatoid arthritis without treatment, the study examined if expanded CD8+ T-cell clones harbor somatic mutations, relying on TCRB deep sequencing to characterize clonality. A total of around 62 rheumatoid arthritis patients and under 25 healthy controls underwent TCRB deep sequencing. Patients and controls did not essentially differ in median age, which was nearly identical between the groups. What the study reported, not specific to this receptor: In about an eighth of the roughly 60 patients the largest CD8+ clone exceeded 20% of CD8+ cells, and several identical CD8+ TCRB sequences were shared between blood and synovial fluid. CD8+ clonality increased with age in patients (Spearman r=0.49) but not in healthy controls. The slight TRBV07 underrepresentation in patients was not adjusted for multiple comparisons. There was no significant difference in CD8+ T-cell clonality between rheumatoid arthritis patients and age-matched healthy controls. It was unknown which antigens the expanded CD8+ clones targeted, and their absence from virus-specific databases did not exclude viral specificity.

Via the germline V gene, CDR1 is SGHAT and CDR2 FQNNGV. The CDR3 covers 15 residues, taking in both the cysteine and the phenylalanine. The entry retains the CDR3 DNA only, 45 bases that are in frame from base 1. Ends trimmed: V by 1 base, J by 4 bases; bases unmatched to a gene: 7. To note about this clone: It lacks a known antigen. Nothing much larger sits one base from this clone, and base qualities are not available.

Genomic DNA underwent TCRB CDR3 sequencing using the immunoSEQ assay. In the authors' own workflow: Only productive TCRB rearrangements were included in the analyses. A clone was defined by a unique TCRB CDR3 sequence, and clonality was computed as a productive clonality index based on Shannon entropy. Repertoire overlap for a pair of samples was computed from each clone's template counts relative to total templates per sample. A correlation with a Spearman r of roughly 0.66 was found between V-gene usage by flow cytometry and V-gene usage by TCRB sequencing. The immuneACCESS repertoire file appears here via TCRdb, limited to in-frame rearrangements. These files lack a portion of the clones; in checked studies, under half of the deficit traces to unresolved V genes, and the cause of the others is not known. V and J calls and clone size are copied from that table; D and trimming were computed from the DNA. Present in this sample are roughly 35,000 clones, about four fifths of which were seen just once. The top ten clonotypes cover about 3.2% of the sample.

The approximately 22 healthy controls were blood donors whose buffy coats were used; they had a median age of around 60 years (range roughly 20-80), and roughly 50% were female. Positive magnetic bead selection on an AutoMACS was used to isolate CD4+ and CD8+ cells, with flow cytometry used to check purity. Peripheral blood mononuclear cells were obtained using density gradient separation with Ficoll-Paque PLUS. DNA was extracted from CD4-enriched, CD8-enriched or PBMC samples with Nucleospin Tissue or Tissue XS kits and quantified with a Qubit 2.0 fluorometer. The sequence links TRBV11-2 to TRBJ2-7, with 7 bases matching TRBD1. This receptor was taken from a man aged 40-50 years in good health. Sample: CD8+ T cells sorted from blood. The base sequence is TGTGCCAGCAGCTTAGGACAGGGAACCACTTACGAGCAGTACTTC. Its amino acids are CASSLGQGTTYEQYF. With all but the CDR3 taken from the reference TRBV11-2 and TRBJ2-7 genes, the full variable domain is: EAGVAQSPRYKIIEKRQSVAFWCNPISGHATLYWYQQILGQGPKLLIQFQNNGVVDDSQLPKDRFSAERLKGVDSTLKIQPAKLEDSAVYLCASSLGQGTTYEQYFGPGTRLTVT.